This entry lists 18 T cell receptor beta chains sequenced from one sample in a study of T cell changes during pregnancy in multiple sclerosis (dated by TCRdb to between 2018 and 2021). Receptor libraries were prepared by the immunoSEQ multiplex PCR assay. The clones in this table, taken by TCRdb from immuneACCESS, are in-frame only. Not every clone is retained; where verified, under half of the shortfall comes from an unresolved V gene, and the cause of the rest is unknown. This sample is represented by tens of thousands of clones; roughly nine tenths of them were singletons. Together, the top ten hold around 0.51% of the sample. The source material was CD4+ T cells from peripheral blood mononuclear cells, sampled in the first trimester of pregnancy. The receptor source for this set is a female donor with multiple sclerosis, enrolled in a pregnancy study.

J is TRBJ2-7 and V is TRBV29-1, with a tentative D call TRBD1 (6 bases). Germline V gene data show CDR1 as SQVTM and CDR2 as ANQGSEA. The CDR3 runs 15 residues. V lost 0 bases and J lost 2, with 14 bases in between. The CDR3 spells CSVEDQGRYTYEQYF. The DNA of the CDR3 is TGCAGCGTTGAAGATCAGGGGCGATACACCTACGAGCAGTACTTC.

V is TRBV29-1 and J is TRBJ1-2; 10 bases match TRBD1. Germline lookup yields CDR1 SQVTM and CDR2 ANQGSEA. V gave up 2 bases and J gave up 4 bases; unmatched junction bases: 10. The CDR3 has 16 amino acids. CDR3 coding DNA: TGCAGCGTTGAAAAGGATCGGACAGGGGGAACCTATGGCTACACCTTC. This translates into CSVEKDRTGGTYGYTF.

V and J are TRBV6-1 and TRBJ1-1, with D hard to call. Germline assignment: CDR1 MNHNS and CDR2 SASEGT. Trimming took off 1 base at V and 2 bases at J, with 8 bases between the two ends. The CDR3 has 14 amino acids. The CDR3 DNA reads as TGTGCCAGCAGTGAAGTGGAGTATAACACTGAAGCTTTCTTT. It yields the protein CASSEVEYNTEAFF.

The chain links TRBV7-2 to TRBJ1-4; D might be TRBD1 (6 bases). This CDR3 has 13 residues. V lost 5 bases and J lost 7, with 11 bases in between. Per germline, CDR1 SGHTA and CDR2 FQGNSA. Written as DNA, the CDR3 is TGTGCCAGCAGCCAGAGGGGGGGTGAAAAACTGTTTTTT. Translation: CASSQRGGEKLFF.

The chain carries TRBV6-6 and TRBJ2-7, with 7 bases that match TRBD1. This CDR3 is 13 amino acids long. Germline V gene data show CDR1 as MNHNY and CDR2 as SVGAGI (reference sequence). V lost 6 bases and J lost 2; bases outside the gene matches: 4. The CDR3 here is CASSQTGPYEQYF. CDR3 bases: TGTGCCAGCAGCCAGACAGGGCCCTACGAGCAGTACTTC.

This chain joins TRBV7-9 and TRBJ1-4, with 8 bases matching TRBD1. Germline V gives CDR1 SEHNR, CDR2 FQNEAQ (reference sequence). This CDR3 is built from 16 residues. Losses at the gene ends were 0 bases for V and 8 bases for J; bases not matched to a gene: 8. The CDR3 is CASSLAKTGVIEKLFF. The CDR3 DNA reads as TGTGCCAGCAGCTTAGCAAAGACAGGGGTGATCGAAAAACTGTTTTTT.

CDR3 nucleotide sequence: TGTGCCAGCAGTACGGGACTCAGAAGGCAGTTCTTC. Residues: CASSTGLRRQFF. The V and J genes are TRBV6-5 and TRBJ2-1; tentatively, D is TRBD2 (6 bases). This CDR3 is 12 amino acids long. The germline gives CDR1 MNHEY, CDR2 SVGAGI. V lost 5 bases and J lost 12, with 14 bases in between.

The V gene is TRBV1, the J gene TRBJ1-5. TRBV1 has pseudogene status. The CDR3 runs 15 residues. In nucleotides, the CDR3 is TGCACCAGCAGCCAAGATGCGGCCTTCGATCAGCCCCAGCATTTT. This translates into CTSSQDAAFDQPQHF.

This clone was detected only once. This chain's CDR3 is CASSSGTGMNTEAFF. Here the CDR3 DNA reads TGTGCCAGCAGCTCCGGGACAGGGATGAACACTGAAGCTTTCTTT. The chain is built from TRBV7-8 and TRBJ1-1; the match to TRBD1 covers 9 bases. The CDR3 covers 15 residues. V lost 4 bases to trimming and J lost 0 bases; unmatched junction nucleotides: 3. Germline CDR1 is SGHVS and CDR2 is FQNEAQ.

V gene TRBV6-5 combines with J gene TRBJ1-1; D may be TRBD1 (6 bases). Germline V gene data show CDR1 as MNHEY and CDR2 as SVGAGI. V lost 2 bases and J 3 bases, leaving 16 bases between the germline ends. CDR3 length: 16 amino acids. CDR3 bases: TGTGCCAGCAGTTACGGGGGAGGGGGTGGGGACACTGAAGCTTTCTTT. Translating gives CASSYGGGGGDTEAFF.

The chain has TRBV6-5 and TRBJ1-5; no firm D call. Trimming removed 6 bases from V and 3 bases from J, with 12 bases in between. The germline gives CDR1 MNHEY, CDR2 SVGAGI. The CDR3 has 14 residues. CDR3 coding DNA: TGTGCCAGCAGCCGGACTCGTCACAATCAGCCCCAGCATTTT. Protein: CASSRTRHNQPQHF.

This chain joins TRBV27 and TRBJ2-1; tentatively, D is TRBD1 (6 bases). This CDR3 has 16 residues. V was trimmed by 8 bases and J by 6 bases, leaving 23 bases between them. Germline CDR1 MNHEY, CDR2 SMNVEV (reference sequence). The CDR3 DNA reads as TGTGCCAGCTATTCTTACAGGGTTGTAGCCGGCAATGAGCAGTTCTTC. It translates to CASYSYRVVAGNEQFF.

V and J are TRBV7-9 and TRBJ1-2; D is perhaps TRBD1 (5 bases). Deletions cut 8 bases from V and 5 bases from J, with 15 bases between. Germline CDR1 SEHNR, CDR2 FQNEAQ (reference sequence). This CDR3 region has 13 residues. The CDR3 spells CASDTTALYGYTF. CDR3 coding DNA: TGTGCCAGCGACACGACAGCGCTTTATGGCTACACCTTC.

The CDR3 loop reads CASTVRGGAGYGYTF. The DNA of the CDR3 is TGTGCCAGCACCGTGCGAGGGGGCGCCGGCTATGGCTACACCTTC. This chain connects TRBV6-1 to TRBJ1-2, with 7 nucleotides matching TRBD1. The CDR3 has 15 residues. The germline V gene encodes CDR1 MNHNS and CDR2 SASEGT. V lost 7 bases and J lost 4; bases outside the gene matches: 12.

The chain carries TRBV5-1 and TRBJ2-4, with 8 bases aligning to TRBD2. V shed 4 bases, J shed 6 bases, and the junction held 6 bases outside the gene matches. CDR1 is SGHRS and CDR2 is YFSETQ in the germline V gene. The CDR3 is 14 amino acids. CDR3: CASSNGGAGNIQYF. CDR3 nucleotides: TGCGCCAGCAGCAACGGGGGGGCGGGAAACATTCAGTACTTC.

This clone was seen only once. The rearrangement links TRBV15 to TRBJ1-2; TRBD1 is a possible D gene (5 bases). The length of the CDR3 is 12 residues. Trimming took 5 bases from V and 4 from J, leaving 8 bases between them. The V gene's germline CDR1 is LNHNV and CDR2 YYDKDF (reference sequence). The CDR3, as DNA: TGTGCCACCAGCGATAGGGGCTATGGCTACACCTTC. Translation: CATSDRGYGYTF.

The chain is built from TRBV10-3 and TRBJ1-6; no definite D call. Per the germline V gene, CDR1 is ENHRY and CDR2 is SYGVKD. The length of the CDR3 is 17 residues. Trimming stripped 0 bases from V and 0 bases from J, with 9 bases between. The CDR3 region is CAISESEAGSYNSPLHF. CDR3 sequence (DNA): TGTGCCATCAGTGAGTCCGAGGCTGGCTCCTATAATTCACCCCTCCACTTT.

This chain links TRBV6-1 with TRBJ2-7; possible D gene TRBD2, 5 bases. The CDR3 length is 14 residues. From germline, CDR1 is MNHNS and CDR2 SASEGT. V lost 0 bases and J 3 bases, leaving 9 bases between the germline ends. The CDR3 region is CASSEALAGYEQYF. CDR3 in DNA: TGTGCCAGCAGTGAAGCGCTGGCGGGCTACGAGCAGTACTTC.